The rows below give T cell receptor beta chains drawn from one sample of a study of blood T cells in healthy people across ages. A single record per CDR3 protein comes from TCRdb applying MiXCR to the 5' RACE reads. The sample records about 760,000 distinct CDR3 sequences, just over 55% being singletons. The sequenced sample consisted of blood. The receptors here all came from a man aged 35 to 55 in good health. Each CDR3 is given with its conserved first and last residue. Each record gives: CDR3 protein, J gene, V gene, clone size. Expanded clones get a size class; other rows say once, few or many, or leave the size out.

CDR3: CASSPRGARGLEQYF; J: .; V: TRBV18; size: .
CDR3: CSVVGQNYGYTF; J: TRBJ1-2; V: TRBV29-1; size: .
CDR3: CASSLRGKGFAETQYF; J: TRBJ2-5; V: TRBV5-5; size: .
CDR3: CASSRRSYEQYF; J: TRBJ2-7; V: TRBV5-6; size: few
CDR3: CASSQYPGGQGETQYF; J: TRBJ2-5; V: TRBV14; size: .
CDR3: CASSPTSETQYF; J: TRBJ2-5; V: TRBV5-1; size: .
CDR3: CASSLDPTSSQETQYF; J: TRBJ2-5; V: TRBV5-1; size: .
CDR3: CASSLRAGGPQDTQYF; J: TRBJ2-3; V: TRBV9; size: .
CDR3: CASSLVAPGFTEAFF; J: TRBJ1-1; V: TRBV18; size: .
CDR3: CSARGGILEYNEQFF; J: TRBJ2-1; V: TRBV20-1; size: few
CDR3: CASSSTSGQTYEQYF; J: TRBJ2-7; V: TRBV12-3/TRBV12-4; size: .
CDR3: CASSLLEATQYF; J: TRBJ2-3; V: TRBV7-9; size: few
CDR3: CASSPVMYQETQYF; J: TRBJ2-5; V: TRBV7-9; size: .
CDR3: CASSFWGNSYEQYF; J: TRBJ2-7; V: TRBV27; size: .
CDR3: CASSYPHSNEQFF; J: TRBJ2-1; V: TRBV6-2/TRBV6-3; size: .
CDR3: CASSPDTRGNTEAFF; J: TRBJ1-1; V: TRBV7-3; size: .
CDR3: CSVRDRDRSQPQHF; J: TRBJ1-5; V: TRBV29-1; size: .
CDR3: CASSVVGSGSTDTQYF; J: TRBJ2-3; V: TRBV9; size: few
CDR3: CASSVDGQGARPQHF; J: TRBJ1-5; V: TRBV9; size: .
CDR3: CASSGLALTGGGYTF; J: TRBJ1-2; V: TRBV27; size: .
CDR3: CASSYREGPLFF; J: TRBJ1-4; V: TRBV6-5; size: few
CDR3: CASSSPRGAGANVLTF; J: TRBJ2-6; V: TRBV11-2; size: .
CDR3: CSVGQGYTDTQYF; J: TRBJ2-3; V: TRBV20-1; size: many
CDR3: CASTGAPGLYGYTF; J: TRBJ1-2; V: TRBV28; size: .
CDR3: CATSKGQGRFAQYF; J: TRBJ2-7; V: TRBV24-1; size: .
CDR3: CSASKASQVEFYNEQFF; J: TRBJ2-1; V: TRBV20-1; size: many
CDR3: CATRESYSTDTQYF; J: TRBJ2-3; V: TRBV10-3; size: .
CDR3: CSATEDYEQYF; J: TRBJ2-7; V: TRBV20-1; size: .
CDR3: CASSPGAYNSPLHF; J: TRBJ1-6; V: TRBV14; size: few
CDR3: CSARSHGVANTEAFF; J: TRBJ1-1; V: TRBV20-1; size: .
CDR3: CATSRAPDIQGTQYF; J: .; V: TRBV15; size: once
CDR3: CASQPAGERGYTF; J: TRBJ1-2; V: TRBV4-1; size: .
CDR3: CASSQDTAGLGSYTF; J: TRBJ1-2; V: TRBV3-1; size: .
CDR3: CASRAGLDGEQFF; J: TRBJ2-1; V: TRBV28; size: .
CDR3: CASRRGPRDTQYF; J: TRBJ2-3; V: TRBV25-1; size: .
CDR3: CASSLERTGGLNTEAFF; J: TRBJ1-1; V: TRBV5-1; size: .
CDR3: CASSARVTNEQFF; J: TRBJ2-1; V: TRBV28; size: .
CDR3: CSADRQETQYF; J: TRBJ2-5; V: TRBV29-1; size: .
CDR3: CASSTGHLPGELFF; J: TRBJ2-2; V: TRBV4-1; size: .
CDR3: CASSFLTGTGISNEKLFF; J: TRBJ1-4; V: TRBV5-1; size: .
CDR3: CASSQSLGRSYNEQFF; J: TRBJ2-1; V: TRBV3-1; size: .
CDR3: CASGGLGTGTEIRDGYTF; J: TRBJ1-2; V: TRBV12-5; size: .
CDR3: CASSFHATRTSGRGDTQYF; J: TRBJ2-3; V: TRBV27; size: .
CDR3: CASSEPAGETQYF; J: TRBJ2-5; V: TRBV9; size: few
CDR3: CSVLRAVWTDTQYF; J: TRBJ2-3; V: TRBV20-1; size: .
CDR3: CASSQASGAVGELFF; J: TRBJ2-2; V: TRBV4-2; size: .
CDR3: CASSLMGGSTDTQYF; J: TRBJ2-3; V: TRBV7-7; size: .